The clone carrying this TCR beta chain was counted only a few times. This entry belongs to a study of blood T cell repertoires in COVID-19. Study-wide context: Material from acute and convalescent COVID-19 was sourced from the United States, Italy and Spain. PBMCs, B-cell-depleted T cells, or T cells were the source of the cDNA or gDNA that made up the material.

The CDR3 is 16 amino acids. V lost 4 bases, J lost 5 bases, and 9 bases stayed unmatched. From germline, CDR1 is SGHDT and CDR2 YYEEEE. Authors' data handling: How many nucleated cells were present was estimated from reference gene primer amplification. The protocol was immunoSEQ multiplex PCR, while the TCRdb copy is restricted to in-frame clones and leaves out a portion. V, J and clone size are taken as reported in that table, and D and trimming were inferred from the DNA itself. The repertoire holds about 220,000 clones, with 70% to 90% as singletons. The sample comprised peripheral blood. The rearrangement joins TRBV5-6 to TRBJ1-6, with 7 bases aligning to TRBD1. The TCR originated in a man between 45 and 60 years old who had recovered from COVID-19. CDR3 sequence (DNA): TGTGCCAGCAGCATGACAGGGATGGGTGATAATTCACCCCTCCACTTT. This encodes CASSMTGMGDNSPLHF.